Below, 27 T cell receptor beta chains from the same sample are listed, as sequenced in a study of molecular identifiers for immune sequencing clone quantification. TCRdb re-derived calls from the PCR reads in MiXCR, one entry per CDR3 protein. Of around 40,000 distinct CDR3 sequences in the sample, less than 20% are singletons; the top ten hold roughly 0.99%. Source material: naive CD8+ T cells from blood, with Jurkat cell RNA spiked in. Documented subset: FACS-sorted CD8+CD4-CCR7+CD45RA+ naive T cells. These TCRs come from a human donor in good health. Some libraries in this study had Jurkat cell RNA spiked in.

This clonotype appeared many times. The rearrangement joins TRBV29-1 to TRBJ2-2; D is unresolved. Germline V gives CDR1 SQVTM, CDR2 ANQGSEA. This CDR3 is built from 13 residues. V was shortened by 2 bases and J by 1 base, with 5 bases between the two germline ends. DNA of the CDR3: TGCAGCGTTGAACAACAGAACACCGGGGAGCTGTTTTTT. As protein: CSVEQQNTGELFF.

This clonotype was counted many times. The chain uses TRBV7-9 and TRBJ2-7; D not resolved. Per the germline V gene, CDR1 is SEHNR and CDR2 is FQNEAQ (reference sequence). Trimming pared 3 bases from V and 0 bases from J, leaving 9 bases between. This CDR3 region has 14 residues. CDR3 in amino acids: CASSFGHSSYEQYF. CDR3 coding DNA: TGTGCCAGCAGCTTTGGGCACAGCTCCTACGAGCAGTACTTC.

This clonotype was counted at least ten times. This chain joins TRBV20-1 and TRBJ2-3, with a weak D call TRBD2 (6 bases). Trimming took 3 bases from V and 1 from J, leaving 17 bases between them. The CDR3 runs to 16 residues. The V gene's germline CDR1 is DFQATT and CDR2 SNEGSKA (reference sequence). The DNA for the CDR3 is TGCAGTGCTAGCATTGCGGGGACCCCCCGCACAGATACGCAGTATTTT. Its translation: CSASIAGTPRTDTQYF.

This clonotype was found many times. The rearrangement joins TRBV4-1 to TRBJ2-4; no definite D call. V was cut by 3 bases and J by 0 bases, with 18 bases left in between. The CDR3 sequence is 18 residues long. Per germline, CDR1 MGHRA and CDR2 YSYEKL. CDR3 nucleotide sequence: TGCGCCAGCAGCCATCTGGCAGCAGGACCCCTAGCCAAAAACATTCAGTACTTC. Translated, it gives CASSHLAAGPLAKNIQYF.

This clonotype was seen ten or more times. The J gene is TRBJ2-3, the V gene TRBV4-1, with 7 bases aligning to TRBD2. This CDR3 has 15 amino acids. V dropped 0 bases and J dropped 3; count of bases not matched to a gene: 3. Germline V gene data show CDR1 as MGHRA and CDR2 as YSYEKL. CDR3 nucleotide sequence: TGCGCCAGCAGCCAAGAGTCGCGGGGGACAGATACGCAGTATTTT. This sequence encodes CASSQESRGTDTQYF.

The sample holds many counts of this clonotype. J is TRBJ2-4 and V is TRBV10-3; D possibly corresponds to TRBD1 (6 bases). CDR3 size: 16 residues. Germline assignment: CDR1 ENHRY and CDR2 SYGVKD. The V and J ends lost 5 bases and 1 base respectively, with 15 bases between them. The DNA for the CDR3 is TGTGCCATCAGTCCTATTGGGGGCTCGGCCAAAAACATTCAGTACTTC. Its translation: CAISPIGGSAKNIQYF.

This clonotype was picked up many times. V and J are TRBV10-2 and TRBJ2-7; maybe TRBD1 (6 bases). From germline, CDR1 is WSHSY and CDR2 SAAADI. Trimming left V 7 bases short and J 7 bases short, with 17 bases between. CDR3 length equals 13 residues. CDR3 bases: TGCGCCAGCACTGCGACAGGACCGGCGGAGCAGTACTTC. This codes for CASTATGPAEQYF.

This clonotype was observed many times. The CDR3 here is CSVVDGRNTEAFF. The CDR3, as DNA: TGCAGCGTCGTGGACGGGAGGAACACTGAAGCTTTCTTT. The chain uses TRBV29-1 and TRBJ1-1; no reliable D call. Germline V gene sequence: CDR1 SQVTM, CDR2 ANQGSEA. The ends were cut back, 6 bases at V and 1 base at J, with 12 bases in the middle. The CDR3 sequence is 13 residues long.

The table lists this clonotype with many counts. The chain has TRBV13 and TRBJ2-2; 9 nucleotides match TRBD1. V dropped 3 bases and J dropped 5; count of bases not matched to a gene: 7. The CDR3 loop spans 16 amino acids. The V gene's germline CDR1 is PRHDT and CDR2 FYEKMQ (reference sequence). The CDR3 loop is CASSLAGTGLTGELFF. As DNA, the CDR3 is TGTGCCAGCAGCTTGGCCGGGACAGGGCTTACCGGGGAGCTGTTTTTT.

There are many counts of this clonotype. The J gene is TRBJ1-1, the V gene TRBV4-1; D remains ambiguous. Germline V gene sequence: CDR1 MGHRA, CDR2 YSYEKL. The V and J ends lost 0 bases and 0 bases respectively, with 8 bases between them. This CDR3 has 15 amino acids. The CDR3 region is CASSQDLTLNTEAFF. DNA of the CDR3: TGCGCCAGCAGCCAAGATCTGACACTGAACACTGAAGCTTTCTTT.

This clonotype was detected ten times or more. This CDR3 reads CATSDGQGGVNQPQHF. For the CDR3, the DNA is TGTGCCACCAGTGACGGACAGGGGGGAGTCAATCAGCCCCAGCATTTT. This chain links TRBV24-1 with TRBJ1-5; 10 bases agree with TRBD1. Germline trimming cut 4 bases from V and 3 bases from J; bases unmatched to any gene: 5. The CDR3 totals 16 residues. The V gene's germline CDR1 is KGHDR and CDR2 SFDVKD.

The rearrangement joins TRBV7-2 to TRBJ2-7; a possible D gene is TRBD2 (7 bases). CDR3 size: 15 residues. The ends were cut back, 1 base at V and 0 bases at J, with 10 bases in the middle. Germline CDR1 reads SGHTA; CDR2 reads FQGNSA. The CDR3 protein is CASSLGAGASYEQYF. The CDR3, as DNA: TGTGCCAGCAGCTTAGGTGCGGGGGCCTCCTACGAGCAGTACTTC.

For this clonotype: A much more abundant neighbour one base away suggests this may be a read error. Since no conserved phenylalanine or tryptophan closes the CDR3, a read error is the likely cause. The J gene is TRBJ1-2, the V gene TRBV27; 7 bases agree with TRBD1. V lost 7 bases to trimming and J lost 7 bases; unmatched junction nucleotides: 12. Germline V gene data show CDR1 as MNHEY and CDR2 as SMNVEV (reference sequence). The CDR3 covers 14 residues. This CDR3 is CASKPTGTFFGYTL. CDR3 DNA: TGTGCCAGCAAACCGACAGGGACGTTTTTTGGCTACACCCTC.

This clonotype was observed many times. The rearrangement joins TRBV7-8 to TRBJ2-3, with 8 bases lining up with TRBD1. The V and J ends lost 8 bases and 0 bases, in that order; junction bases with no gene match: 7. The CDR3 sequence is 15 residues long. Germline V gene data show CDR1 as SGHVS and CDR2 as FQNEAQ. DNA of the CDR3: TGTGCCAGCTCACAGGGGGTCGGGAGCACAGATACGCAGTATTTT. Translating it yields CASSQGVGSTDTQYF.

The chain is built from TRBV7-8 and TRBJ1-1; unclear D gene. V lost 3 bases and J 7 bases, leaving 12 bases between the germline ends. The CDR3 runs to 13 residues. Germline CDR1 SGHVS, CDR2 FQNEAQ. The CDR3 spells CASSFDTYNEAFF. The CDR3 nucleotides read TGTGCCAGCAGCTTCGACACATATAATGAAGCTTTCTTT.

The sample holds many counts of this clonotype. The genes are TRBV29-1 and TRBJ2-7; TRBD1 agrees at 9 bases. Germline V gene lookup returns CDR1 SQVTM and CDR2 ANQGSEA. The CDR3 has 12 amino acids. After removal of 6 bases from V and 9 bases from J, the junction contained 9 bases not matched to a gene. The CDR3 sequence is CSVMGQGMGQYF. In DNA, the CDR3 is TGCAGCGTCATGGGACAGGGCATGGGGCAGTACTTC.

CDR3 sequence reads: CASSYRTGGSYEQYF. The CDR3 DNA sequence: TGTGCCAGCAGTTACCGGACAGGGGGCTCCTACGAGCAGTACTTC. V gene TRBV6-5 combines with J gene TRBJ2-7, with 10 positions matching TRBD1. The CDR3 spans 15 residues. Germline CDR1 reads MNHEY; CDR2 reads SVGAGI. With V trimmed by 2 bases and J by 0 bases, 1 base remained unmatched.

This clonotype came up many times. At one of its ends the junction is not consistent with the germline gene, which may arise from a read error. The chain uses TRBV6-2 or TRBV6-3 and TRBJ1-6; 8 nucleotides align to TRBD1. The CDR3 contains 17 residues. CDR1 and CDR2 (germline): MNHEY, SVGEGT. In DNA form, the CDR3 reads TGTGCCGGCAGCTACCCCCTCGACAGGGGCAACACTTCACCCCTCCACTTT. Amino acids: CAGSYPLDRGNTSPLHF.

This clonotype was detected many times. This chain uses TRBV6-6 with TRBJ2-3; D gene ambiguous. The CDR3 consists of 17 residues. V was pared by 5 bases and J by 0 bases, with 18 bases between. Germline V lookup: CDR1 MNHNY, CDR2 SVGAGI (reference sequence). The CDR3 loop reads CASSDPFDTTSTDTQYF. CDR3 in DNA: TGTGCCAGCAGTGACCCTTTCGATACTACTAGCACAGATACGCAGTATTTT.

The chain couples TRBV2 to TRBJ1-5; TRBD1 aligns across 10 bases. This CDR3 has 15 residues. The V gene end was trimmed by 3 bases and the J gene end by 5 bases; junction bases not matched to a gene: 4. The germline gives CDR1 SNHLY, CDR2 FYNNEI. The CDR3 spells CASSEGTGAYQPQHF. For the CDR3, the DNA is TGTGCCAGCAGTGAGGGGACAGGGGCCTATCAGCCCCAGCATTTT.

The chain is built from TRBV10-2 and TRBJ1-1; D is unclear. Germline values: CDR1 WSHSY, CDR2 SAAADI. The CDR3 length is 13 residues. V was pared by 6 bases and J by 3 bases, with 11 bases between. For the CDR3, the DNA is TGCGCCAGCAGGGAAACAGAGTACACTGAAGCTTTCTTT. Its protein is CASRETEYTEAFF.

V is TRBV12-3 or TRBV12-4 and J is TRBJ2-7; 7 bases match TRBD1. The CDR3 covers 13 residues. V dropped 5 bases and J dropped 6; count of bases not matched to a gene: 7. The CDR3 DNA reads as TGTGCCAGCAGTCCGACAGGGTTAAGCGAGCAGTACTTC. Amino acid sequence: CASSPTGLSEQYF.

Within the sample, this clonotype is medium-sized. The CDR3 protein is CSAGGTDKSNTEAFF. CDR3 nucleotides: TGCAGCGCTGGAGGGACGGATAAAAGTAACACTGAAGCTTTCTTT. The chain combines TRBV29-1 with TRBJ1-1, with D perhaps matching TRBD1 (5 bases). Between the trimmed V and J ends, which lost 7 bases and 2 bases, there was a span of 20 bases. This CDR3 is 15 amino acids long. Germline V gene sequence: CDR1 SQVTM, CDR2 ANQGSEA.

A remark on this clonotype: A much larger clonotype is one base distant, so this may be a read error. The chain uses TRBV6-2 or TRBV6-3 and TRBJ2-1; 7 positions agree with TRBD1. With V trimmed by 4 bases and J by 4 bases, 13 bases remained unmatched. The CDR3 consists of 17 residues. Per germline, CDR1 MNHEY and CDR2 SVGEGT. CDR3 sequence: CASSSPRQGTEYNEQFF. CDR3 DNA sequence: TGTGCCAGCAGTTCCCCGAGACAGGGAACGGAATACAATGAGCAGTTCTTC.

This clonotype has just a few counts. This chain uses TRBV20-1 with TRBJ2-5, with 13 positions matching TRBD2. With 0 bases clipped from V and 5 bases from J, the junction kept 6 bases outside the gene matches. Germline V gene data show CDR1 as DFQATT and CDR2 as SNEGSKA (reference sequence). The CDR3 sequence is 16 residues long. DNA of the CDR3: TGCAGTGCTAGAGATCGGACTAGCGGGGGTCAGGAGACCCAGTACTTC. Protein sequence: CSARDRTSGGQETQYF.

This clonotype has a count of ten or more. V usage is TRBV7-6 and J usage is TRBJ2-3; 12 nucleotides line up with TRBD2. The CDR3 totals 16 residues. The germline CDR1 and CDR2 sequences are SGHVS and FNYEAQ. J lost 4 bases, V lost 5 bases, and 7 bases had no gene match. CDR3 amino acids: CASSVGLAGIADTQYF. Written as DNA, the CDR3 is TGTGCCAGCAGCGTCGGACTAGCGGGGATCGCAGATACGCAGTATTTT.

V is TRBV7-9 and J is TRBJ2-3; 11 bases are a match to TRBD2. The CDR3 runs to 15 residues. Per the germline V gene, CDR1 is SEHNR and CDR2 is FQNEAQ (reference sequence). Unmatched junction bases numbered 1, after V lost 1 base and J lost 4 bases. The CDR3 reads CASSLELAGADTQYF. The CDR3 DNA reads TGTGCCAGCAGCTTAGAACTAGCGGGAGCAGATACGCAGTATTTT.